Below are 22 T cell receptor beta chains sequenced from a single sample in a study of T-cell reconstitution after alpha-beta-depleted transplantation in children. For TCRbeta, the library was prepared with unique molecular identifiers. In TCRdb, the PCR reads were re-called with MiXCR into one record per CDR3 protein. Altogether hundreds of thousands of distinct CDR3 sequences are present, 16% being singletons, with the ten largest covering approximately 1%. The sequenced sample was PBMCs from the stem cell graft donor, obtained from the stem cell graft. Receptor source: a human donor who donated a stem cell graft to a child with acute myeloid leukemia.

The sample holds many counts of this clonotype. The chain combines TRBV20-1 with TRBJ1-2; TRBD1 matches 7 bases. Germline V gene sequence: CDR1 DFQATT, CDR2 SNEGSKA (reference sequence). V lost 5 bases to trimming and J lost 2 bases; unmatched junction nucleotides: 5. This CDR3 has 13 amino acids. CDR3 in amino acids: CSALRGTNYGYTF. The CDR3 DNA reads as TGCAGTGCTCTCAGGGGGACCAACTATGGCTACACCTTC.

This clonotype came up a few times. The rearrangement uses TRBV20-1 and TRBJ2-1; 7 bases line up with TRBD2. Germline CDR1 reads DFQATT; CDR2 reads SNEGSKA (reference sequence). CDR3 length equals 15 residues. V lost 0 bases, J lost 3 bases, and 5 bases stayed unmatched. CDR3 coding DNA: TGCAGTGCTAGAGAACCCTCTAGCGGCTACAATGAGCAGTTCTTC. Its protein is CSAREPSSGYNEQFF.

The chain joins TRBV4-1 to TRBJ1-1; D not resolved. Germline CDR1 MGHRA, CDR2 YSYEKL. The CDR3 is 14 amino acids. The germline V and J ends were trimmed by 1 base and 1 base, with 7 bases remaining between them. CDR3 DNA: TGCGCCAGCAGCCAAGTAGTGTCGAACACTGAAGCTTTCTTT. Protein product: CASSQVVSNTEAFF.

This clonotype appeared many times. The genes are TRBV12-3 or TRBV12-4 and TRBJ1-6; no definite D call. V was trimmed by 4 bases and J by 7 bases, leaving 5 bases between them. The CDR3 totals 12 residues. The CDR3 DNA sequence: TGTGCCAGCAGTTACGGAAATTCACCCCTCCACTTT. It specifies CASSYGNSPLHF.

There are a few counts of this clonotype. The CDR3 DNA is TGTGCCAGCAGTTACCTGCCCTACAATGAGCAGTTCTTC. This encodes CASSYLPYNEQFF. V usage is TRBV6-2 or TRBV6-3 and J usage is TRBJ2-1, with D hard to call. The V and J ends lost 2 bases and 2 bases respectively, with 4 bases between them. Germline CDR1 reads MNHEY; CDR2 reads SVGEGT. The CDR3 runs to 13 residues.

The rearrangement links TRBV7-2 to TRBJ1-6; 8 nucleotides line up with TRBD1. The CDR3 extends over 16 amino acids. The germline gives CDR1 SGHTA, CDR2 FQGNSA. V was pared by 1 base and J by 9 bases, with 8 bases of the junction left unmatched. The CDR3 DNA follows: TGTGCCAGCAGCTTAGGTCCTGGGACAGGATTTTCACCCCTCCACTTT. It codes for CASSLGPGTGFSPLHF.

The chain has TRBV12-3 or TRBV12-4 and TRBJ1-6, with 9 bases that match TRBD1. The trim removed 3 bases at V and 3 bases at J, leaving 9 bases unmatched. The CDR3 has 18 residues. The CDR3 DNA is TGTGCCAGCAGTTTTCGGACAGGGGATAGAGTCTATAATTCACCCCTCCACTTT. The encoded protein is CASSFRTGDRVYNSPLHF.

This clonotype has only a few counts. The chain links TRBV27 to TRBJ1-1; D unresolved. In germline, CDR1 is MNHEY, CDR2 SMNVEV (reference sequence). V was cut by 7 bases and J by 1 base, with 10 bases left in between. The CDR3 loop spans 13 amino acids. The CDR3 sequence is CASKQVSNTEAFF. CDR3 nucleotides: TGTGCCAGCAAGCAGGTTTCGAACACTGAAGCTTTCTTT.

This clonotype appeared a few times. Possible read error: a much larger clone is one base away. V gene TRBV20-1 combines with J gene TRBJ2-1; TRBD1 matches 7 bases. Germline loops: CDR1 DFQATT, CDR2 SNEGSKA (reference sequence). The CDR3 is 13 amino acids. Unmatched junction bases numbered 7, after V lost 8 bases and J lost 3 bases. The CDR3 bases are TGCAGTCCCAGGGGGAGCTGCTACAATGAGCAGTTCTTC. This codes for CSPRGSCYNEQFF.

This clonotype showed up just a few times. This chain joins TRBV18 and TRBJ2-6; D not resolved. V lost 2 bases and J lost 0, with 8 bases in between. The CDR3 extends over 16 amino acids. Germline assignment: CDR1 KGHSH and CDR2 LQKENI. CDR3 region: CASSPSGGSGANVLTF. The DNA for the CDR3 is TGTGCCAGCTCACCATCGGGTGGCTCTGGGGCCAACGTCCTGACTTTC. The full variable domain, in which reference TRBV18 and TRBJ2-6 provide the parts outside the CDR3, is NAGVMQNPRHLVRRRGQEARLRCSPMKGHSHVYWYRQLPEEGLKFMVYLQKENIIDESGMPKERFSAEFPKEGPSILRIQQVVRGDSAAYFCASSPSGGSGANVLTFGAGSRLTVL.

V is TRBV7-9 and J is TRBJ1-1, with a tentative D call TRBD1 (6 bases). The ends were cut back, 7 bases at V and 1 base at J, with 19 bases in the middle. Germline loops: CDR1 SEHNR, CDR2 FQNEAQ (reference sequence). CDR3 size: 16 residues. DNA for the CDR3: TGTGCCAGCACCACCACGTCAAGGGGGGCGAACACTGAAGCTTTCTTT. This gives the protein CASTTTSRGANTEAFF.

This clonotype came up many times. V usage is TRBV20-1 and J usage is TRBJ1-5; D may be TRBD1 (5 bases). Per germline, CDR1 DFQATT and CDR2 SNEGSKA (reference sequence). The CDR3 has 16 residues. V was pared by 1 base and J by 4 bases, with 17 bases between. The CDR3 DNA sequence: TGCAGTGCTAGAGGCGTAGGGACGGCGAATAATCAGCCCCAGCATTTT. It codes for CSARGVGTANNQPQHF.

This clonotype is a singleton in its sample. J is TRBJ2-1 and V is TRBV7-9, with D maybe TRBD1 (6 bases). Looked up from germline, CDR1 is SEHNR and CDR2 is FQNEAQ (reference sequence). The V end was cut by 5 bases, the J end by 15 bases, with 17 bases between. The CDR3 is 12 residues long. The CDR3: CASSHRDRSAFF. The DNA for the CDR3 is TGTGCCAGCAGCCACCGTGACAGGAGCGCGTTCTTC.

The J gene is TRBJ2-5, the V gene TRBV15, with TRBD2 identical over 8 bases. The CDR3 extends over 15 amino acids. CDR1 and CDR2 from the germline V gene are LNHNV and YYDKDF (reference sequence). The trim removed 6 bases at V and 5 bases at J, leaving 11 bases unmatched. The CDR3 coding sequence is TGTGCCACCAGACCTGCGGGGGGTGGTGGGGAGACCCAGTACTTC. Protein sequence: CATRPAGGGGETQYF.

CDR3 region: CASSLQGVTGELFF. DNA for the CDR3: TGCGCCAGCAGCCTACAGGGAGTCACCGGGGAGCTGTTTTTT. The chain joins TRBV4-1 to TRBJ2-2; the D gene is possibly TRBD1 (6 bases). This CDR3 is 14 amino acids long. Trimming shortened V by 4 bases and J by 4 bases, and 10 bases separated the two germline ends. The germline CDR1 and CDR2 sequences are MGHRA and YSYEKL.

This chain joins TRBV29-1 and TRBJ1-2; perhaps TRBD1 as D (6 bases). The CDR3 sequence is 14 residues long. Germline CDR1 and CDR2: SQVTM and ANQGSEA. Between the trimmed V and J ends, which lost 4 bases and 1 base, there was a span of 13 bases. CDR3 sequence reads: CSVVGRGHNYGYTF. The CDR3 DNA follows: TGCAGCGTTGTAGGTCGGGGGCATAACTATGGCTACACCTTC. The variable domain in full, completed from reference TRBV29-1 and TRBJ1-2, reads SAVISQKPSRDICQRGTSLTIQCQVDSQVTMMFWYRQQPGQSLTLIATANQGSEATYESGFVIDKFPISRPNLTFSTLTVSNMSPEDSSIYLCSVVGRGHNYGYTFGSGTRLTVV.

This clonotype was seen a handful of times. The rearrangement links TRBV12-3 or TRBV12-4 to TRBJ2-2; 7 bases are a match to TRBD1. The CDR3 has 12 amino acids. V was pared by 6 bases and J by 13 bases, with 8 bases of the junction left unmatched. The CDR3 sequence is CASSLRTGGLFF. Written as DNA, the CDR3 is TGTGCCAGCAGCCTCAGGACAGGAGGGCTGTTTTTT.

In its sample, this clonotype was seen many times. CDR3 amino acids: CASSSIAGSTNTGELFF. CDR3 nucleotides: TGTGCCAGCAGTTCCATAGCGGGAAGTACGAACACCGGGGAGCTGTTTTTT. The chain links TRBV6-5 to TRBJ2-2; 8 positions match TRBD2. Germline V CDR1 and CDR2: MNHEY, SVGAGI. The CDR3 has 17 residues. The trim removed 4 bases at V and 0 bases at J, leaving 7 bases unmatched.

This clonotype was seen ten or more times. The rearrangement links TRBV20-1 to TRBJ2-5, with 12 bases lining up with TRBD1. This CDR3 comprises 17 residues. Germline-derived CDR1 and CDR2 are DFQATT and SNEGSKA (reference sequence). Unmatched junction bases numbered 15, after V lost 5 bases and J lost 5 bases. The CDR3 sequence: CSAGLGTGGRGKETQYF. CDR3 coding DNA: TGCAGTGCTGGACTTGGGACAGGGGGCAGGGGCAAGGAGACCCAGTACTTC.

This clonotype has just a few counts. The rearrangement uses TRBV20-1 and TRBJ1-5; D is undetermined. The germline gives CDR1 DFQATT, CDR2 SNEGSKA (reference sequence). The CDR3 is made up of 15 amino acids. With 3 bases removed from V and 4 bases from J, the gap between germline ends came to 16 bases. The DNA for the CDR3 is TGCAGTGCTAGCCCGTCGAGGAGGGAAAATCAGCCCCAGCATTTT. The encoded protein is CSASPSRRENQPQHF.

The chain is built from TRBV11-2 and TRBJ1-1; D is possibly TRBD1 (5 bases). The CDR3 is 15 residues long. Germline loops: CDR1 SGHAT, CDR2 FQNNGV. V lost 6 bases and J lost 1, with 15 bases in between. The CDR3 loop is CASRFNSGPNTEAFF. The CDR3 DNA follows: TGTGCCAGCAGGTTTAACTCGGGACCGAACACTGAAGCTTTCTTT. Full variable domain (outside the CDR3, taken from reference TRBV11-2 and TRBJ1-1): EAGVAQSPRYKIIEKRQSVAFWCNPISGHATLYWYQQILGQGPKLLIQFQNNGVVDDSQLPKDRFSAERLKGVDSTLKIQPAKLEDSAVYLCASRFNSGPNTEAFFGQGTRLTVV.

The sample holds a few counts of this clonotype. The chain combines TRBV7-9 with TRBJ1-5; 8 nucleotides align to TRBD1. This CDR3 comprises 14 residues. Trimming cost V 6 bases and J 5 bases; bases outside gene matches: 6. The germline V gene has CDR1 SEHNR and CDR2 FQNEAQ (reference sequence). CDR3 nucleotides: TGTGCCAGCAGTGCCTTACAGGGGGATCAGCCCCAGCATTTT. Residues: CASSALQGDQPQHF.